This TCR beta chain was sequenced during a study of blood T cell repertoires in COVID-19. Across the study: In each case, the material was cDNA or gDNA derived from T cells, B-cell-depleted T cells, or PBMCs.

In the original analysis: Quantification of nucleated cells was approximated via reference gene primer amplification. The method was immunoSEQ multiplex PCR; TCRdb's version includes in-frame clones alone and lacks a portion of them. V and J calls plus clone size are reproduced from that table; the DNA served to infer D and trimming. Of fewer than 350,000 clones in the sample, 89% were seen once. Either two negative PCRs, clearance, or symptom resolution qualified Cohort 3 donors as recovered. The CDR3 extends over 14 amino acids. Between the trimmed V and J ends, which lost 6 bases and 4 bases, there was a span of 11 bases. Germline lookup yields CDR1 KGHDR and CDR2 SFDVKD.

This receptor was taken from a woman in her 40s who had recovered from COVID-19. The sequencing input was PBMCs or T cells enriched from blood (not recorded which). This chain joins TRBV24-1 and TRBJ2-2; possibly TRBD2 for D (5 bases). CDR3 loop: CATSSPGSTGELFF. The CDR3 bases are TGTGCCACCAGTTCCCCGGGGAGCACCGGGGAGCTGTTTTTT.